These T cell receptor beta chains were read from a single sample in a study of regulatory T cells in long-lasting Graves disease. Each CDR3 protein gets one entry after TCRdb re-called the multiplex PCR reads with MiXCR. The sample gives about 320,000 distinct CDR3 sequences, approximately 20% of which show up once; roughly 35% is in the top ten. Here the sequenced sample was peripheral blood mononuclear cells (PBMCs), taken at new diagnosis, from a patient treated with antithyroid drugs. Source of these receptors: a female donor with Graves disease. CDR3s include the opening cysteine and the closing phenylalanine or tryptophan. D genes are given only for firm matches. Expanded clones get a size class; other rows say once, few or many, or leave the size out.

TRBJ2-1,TRBD2,few,TRBV19,CASSSTTGGRHNEQFF,TGTGCCAGTAGTAGCACGACGGGGGGGAGGCACAATGAGCAGTTCTTC
TRBJ2-4,.,few,TRBV6-1,CASSGSVAKNIQYF,TGTGCCAGCAGTGGGTCGGTAGCCAAAAACATTCAGTACTTC
TRBJ1-2,TRBD1,many,TRBV18,CASSLLGQGLRDYTF,TGTGCCAGCTCATTACTGGGACAGGGTCTCAGAGACTACACCTTC
TRBJ2-7,TRBD1,many,TRBV7-2,CASSLIGTGAYEQYF,TGTGCCAGCAGCTTAATAGGGACAGGGGCCTACGAGCAGTACTTC
TRBJ2-5,TRBD1,many,TRBV27,CASSSRDRGEETQYF,TGTGCCAGCAGTTCCCGGGACAGGGGGGAAGAGACCCAGTACTTC
TRBJ2-1,.,few,TRBV30,CAWSVLSKGEQFF,TGTGCCTGGAGTGTACTTTCTAAGGGTGAGCAGTTCTTC
TRBJ2-2,.,many,TRBV10-3,CAITDSNTGELFF,TGTGCCATCACTGACTCAAACACCGGGGAGCTGTTTTTT
TRBJ1-1,.,many,TRBV11-3,CASSSWTGANTEAFF,TGTGCCAGCAGCTCCTGGACGGGGGCGAACACTGAAGCTTTCTTT
TRBJ2-2,TRBD1,.,TRBV10-1,CASSESEGAPSGELFF,TGCGCCAGCAGTGAGTCTGAGGGGGCTCCCTCCGGGGAGCTGTTTTTT
TRBJ2-3,.,few,TRBV11-2,CASSLGGQDTQYF,TGTGCCAGCAGCTTAGGGGGCCAAGATACGCAGTATTTT
TRBJ2-6,.,.,TRBV14,CASSQDRSSDVLTF,TGTGCCAGCAGCCAAGATAGGTCATCCGACGTCCTGACTTTC
TRBJ2-5,.,many,TRBV28,CASSFGKETQYF,TGTGCCAGCAGTTTTGGGAAGGAGACCCAGTACTTC
TRBJ2-2,TRBD2,many,TRBV12-3/TRBV12-4,CANRLAGGTGELFF,TGTGCCAACAGACTAGCGGGAGGTACCGGGGAGCTGTTTTTT
TRBJ1-1,.,many,TRBV11-2,CASSPRFESLEAFF,TGTGCCAGCAGCCCCCGATTCGAGTCCCTTGAAGCTTTCTTT
TRBJ1-1,.,.,TRBV5-6,CASSSVDLPSNTEAFF,TGTGCCAGCAGCTCTGTCGATCTGCCTTCCAACACTGAAGCTTTCTTT
TRBJ2-1,TRBD2,.,TRBV11-2,CASSPVGLAGPYNEQFF,TGTGCCAGCAGCCCGGTAGGACTAGCGGGGCCTTACAATGAGCAGTTCTTC
TRBJ1-1,.,few,TRBV12-5,CASGSQMDTEAFF,TGTGCTAGTGGTTCCCAAATGGACACTGAAGCTTTCTTT
TRBJ2-7,.,many,TRBV2,CASSEAGHNNYEQYF,TGTGCCAGCAGTGAAGCGGGCCACAACAACTACGAGCAGTACTTC
TRBJ2-7,TRBD1,many,TRBV5-6,CASSRRDRGPYEQYF,TGTGCCAGCAGCCGCCGGGACAGGGGTCCCTACGAGCAGTACTTC
TRBJ1-4,.,few,TRBV19,CASSTLPTVKNEKLFF,TGTGCCAGTAGTACGTTACCGACAGTAAAGAATGAAAAACTGTTTTTT
TRBJ2-7,.,few,TRBV14,CASSQGGPSDEQYF,TGTGCCAGCAGCCAGGGGGGCCCCTCTGACGAGCAGTACTTC
TRBJ2-5,.,few,TRBV20-1,CSARVRGRVETQYF,TGCAGTGCTAGAGTACGGGGTAGAGTCGAGACCCAGTACTTC
TRBJ1-1,.,few,TRBV28,CASSWGGLTGRMNTEAFF,TGTGCCAGCAGTTGGGGGGGACTGACGGGGCGCATGAACACTGAAGCTTTCTTT
TRBJ1-1,.,.,TRBV20-1,CSAPVQTEAFF,TGCAGTGCCCCGGTTCAGACTGAAGCTTTCTTT
TRBJ2-2,.,few,TRBV6-1,CASSQRTGELFF,TGTGCCAGCAGCCAAAGAACCGGGGAGCTGTTTTTT
TRBJ2-7,TRBD2,many,TRBV28,CASSLSGRAYEQYF,TGTGCCAGCAGCCTCAGCGGGAGGGCCTACGAGCAGTACTTC
TRBJ2-7,.,many,TRBV5-1,CASSLGGSHDYEQYF,TGCGCCAGCAGCTTGGGGGGGTCTCATGACTACGAGCAGTACTTC
TRBJ2-6,TRBD1,many,TRBV28,CASSLSDRGSGANVLTF,TGTGCCAGCAGTTTATCGGACAGGGGATCTGGGGCCAACGTCCTGACTTTC
TRBJ1-5,TRBD1,.,TRBV12-3/TRBV12-4,CASSPGQGNTPQHF,TGTGCCAGCAGCCCGGGACAGGGGAATACACCCCAGCATTTT
TRBJ2-5,.,.,TRBV7-9,CASSSWDTRRLGTQYF,TGTGCCAGCAGCTCATGGGACACCCGGAGGCTTGGGACCCAGTACTTC
TRBJ2-1,.,few,TRBV15,CATSRDPPYSYNEQFF,TGTGCCACCAGCAGAGATCCCCCCTACAGTTACAATGAGCAGTTCTTC
TRBJ2-2,.,few,TRBV9,CASSVSSQPGELFF,TGTGCCAGCAGCGTATCGTCTCAGCCCGGGGAGCTGTTTTTT
TRBJ2-5,.,many,TRBV6-5,CASSSLGYGDKGETQYF,TGTGCCAGCAGTTCCCTGGGCTACGGGGACAAGGGAGAGACCCAGTACTTC
TRBJ1-2,.,many,TRBV6-5,CASSYGWLPNYGYTF,TGTGCCAGCAGTTACGGTTGGTTACCTAACTATGGCTACACCTTC
TRBJ1-2,.,many,TRBV20-1,CSASEVLSYGYTF,TGCAGTGCTAGTGAGGTTCTGTCCTATGGCTACACCTTC
TRBJ2-3,.,many,TRBV5-4,CASTLQGGTDTQYF,TGTGCCAGCACTCTTCAGGGAGGTACAGATACGCAGTATTTT
TRBJ1-5,TRBD1,.,TRBV20-1,CSARGTGEGQPQHF,TGCAGTGCTAGGGGGACAGGGGAGGGCCAGCCCCAGCATTTT
TRBJ1-1,.,many,TRBV12-3/TRBV12-4,CASSLVRVNTEAFF,TGTGCCAGCAGTTTAGTAAGGGTGAACACTGAAGCTTTCTTT
TRBJ1-1,.,few,TRBV6-5,CASSSLSEQGSNTEAFF,TGTGCCAGCAGTTCCCTGTCGGAACAGGGATCGAACACTGAAGCTTTCTTT
TRBJ2-6,.,few,TRBV28,CATYWSGANVLTF,TGTGCCACCTATTGGTCTGGGGCCAACGTCCTGACTTTC
TRBJ2-5,TRBD1,.,TRBV13,CASSFRTGTSRETQYF,TGTGCCAGCAGCTTTCGGACAGGTACGTCCAGGGAGACCCAGTACTTC
TRBJ2-3,TRBD2,.,TRBV10-3,CATDPRTRASTDTQYF,TGTGCCACCGATCCGAGGACTAGGGCTAGCACAGATACGCAGTATTTT